This TCR beta chain was identified in a study of blood T cell repertoires in COVID-19. Overall study context: From T cells, B-cell-depleted T cells, or PBMCs came the material, which was cDNA or gDNA.

The Seattle patients joined while their infection was active and were tracked longitudinally afterward. Original handling: Scientists estimated how many nucleated cells there were by amplifying reference gene primers. Produced via immunoSEQ multiplex PCR; TCRdb's table is partial and in-frame only. V and J calls and clone size are those listed in that table; D and trimming were worked out from the DNA. The data contain about 230,000 clones, 83% of them singletons. The germline V gene has CDR1 SGHNT and CDR2 YENEEA. The CDR3 spans 14 residues. V gave up 1 base and J gave up 6 bases, with 10 bases separating them.

The J gene is TRBJ2-1, the V gene TRBV11-3; no clear D. Material for sequencing was peripheral blood. This sequence was found in a woman aged 25 to 45 with COVID-19, enrolled during active disease. The CDR3 reads CASSLGPSVNEQFF. The CDR3 DNA is TGTGCCAGCAGCTTAGGGCCCTCTGTCAATGAGCAGTTCTTC.